The 14 T cell receptor beta chains in this list originate from one sample, sequenced in a study of cytomegalovirus exposure and HLA in healthy donors (dated by TCRdb to about 2017). Library method: the immunoSEQ multiplex PCR assay. For the multiplex PCR, a mixture combining 60 forward primers for TCR Vbeta segments and 13 reverse primers for TCR Jbeta segments was used. Sourced from immuneACCESS, this table was stored by TCRdb with only in-frame sequences that have V and J called. A share of the clones is absent; for the studies checked, an unresolved V gene accounts for under half, and the remainder has no known explanation. In all, the sample holds more than 130,000 clones, and around 81% of those were seen once. 2.8% of the sample comes from the top ten. The sequencing sample was made of PBMCs. The receptors derive from a male donor in good health and CMV-seronegative.

This rearrangement joins TRBV5-1 to TRBJ2-1, with 9 nucleotides matching TRBD2. The germline CDR1 and CDR2 sequences are SGHRS and YFSETQ. V lost 0 bases and J lost 5; bases outside the gene matches: 6. The CDR3 runs 16 residues. The CDR3 protein is CASSLGGGGADNEQFF. The CDR3 DNA sequence: TGCGCCAGCAGCTTGGGGGGCGGGGGGGCCGACAATGAGCAGTTCTTC.

The chain carries TRBV15 and TRBJ2-2; 8 bases align to TRBD1. Germline V CDR1 and CDR2: LNHNV, YYDKDF (reference sequence). The CDR3 length is 17 residues. V shed 2 bases, J shed 4 bases, and the junction held 9 bases outside the gene matches. CDR3: CATSRLQDRERTGELFF. The DNA of the CDR3 is TGTGCCACCAGCAGATTACAGGACAGGGAACGCACCGGGGAGCTGTTTTTT. Full variable domain (rest looked up from reference TRBV15 and TRBJ2-2): DAMVIQNPRYQVTQFGKPVTLSCSQTLNHNVMYWYQQKSSQAPKLLFHYYDKDFNNEADTPDNFQSRRPNTSFCFLDIRSPGLGDTAMYLCATSRLQDRERTGELFFGEGSRLTVL.

The chain carries TRBV6-5 and TRBJ1-5; D ambiguous. The CDR3 has 14 amino acids. The germline gives CDR1 MNHEY, CDR2 SVGAGI. V lost 6 bases to trimming and J lost 0 bases, with 9 bases between them. The CDR3 region is CASSPTDSNQPQHF. Here the CDR3 DNA reads TGTGCCAGCAGCCCCACAGATAGCAATCAGCCCCAGCATTTT.

The chain is built from TRBV5-1 and TRBJ1-2, with a tentative D call TRBD1 (6 bases). The germline V gene has CDR1 SGHRS and CDR2 YFSETQ. CDR3 length: 14 amino acids. V lost 4 bases and J 6 bases, leaving 16 bases between the germline ends. The CDR3: CASSPTRGLNGYTF. The CDR3 DNA sequence: TGCGCCAGCAGCCCAACCAGGGGTCTGAATGGCTACACCTTC.

This chain joins TRBV6-5 and TRBJ2-5, with 11 bases aligning to TRBD1. The CDR3 extends over 15 amino acids. Germline lookup yields CDR1 MNHEY and CDR2 SVGAGI. Trimming removed 3 bases from V and 11 bases from J; junction bases left unmatched: 11. The CDR3 is CASSYLDRGRWEQYF. The CDR3 coding sequence is TGTGCCAGCAGTTATCTGGACAGGGGGCGTTGGGAGCAGTACTTC.

The chain couples TRBV4-2 to TRBJ1-5; 7 bases agree with TRBD1. This CDR3 is 15 amino acids long. Trimming removed 4 bases from V and 5 bases from J; junction bases left unmatched: 8. Germline lookup yields CDR1 LGHNA and CDR2 YNFKEQ. The CDR3 loop is CASSPDRVRDQPQHF. In nucleotides, the CDR3 is TGTGCCAGCAGCCCAGACAGGGTAAGGGATCAGCCCCAGCATTTT.

CDR3 DNA sequence: TGTGCCAGTAGTATCAGGGGTACCTACGAGCAGTACTTC. Its protein product is CASSIRGTYEQYF. The V and J genes are TRBV19 and TRBJ2-7; tentatively, D is TRBD1 (6 bases). Germline-derived CDR1 and CDR2 are LNHDA and SQIVND (reference sequence). The CDR3 extends over 13 amino acids. Trimming removed 3 bases from V and 2 bases from J, with 8 bases in between.

This chain uses TRBV7-9 with TRBJ1-4; D uncertain. Germline assignment: CDR1 SEHNR and CDR2 FQNEAQ (reference sequence). The V gene lost 0 bases and the J gene lost 4 bases, with 3 bases spanning the gap. The CDR3 sequence is 13 residues long. CDR3: CASSLALNEKLFF. CDR3 DNA: TGTGCCAGCAGCTTAGCCCTTAATGAAAAACTGTTTTTT.

This sequence joins TRBV6-5 and TRBJ2-7; TRBD1 matches at 7 bases. This CDR3 is built from 13 residues. Germline CDR1 and CDR2: MNHEY and SVGAGI. V was pared by 5 bases and J by 4 bases, with 5 bases of the junction left unmatched. The CDR3 is CASSLTGVYEQYF. In nucleotides, the CDR3 is TGTGCCAGCAGTCTCACAGGGGTATACGAGCAGTACTTC.

The gene calls are TRBV10-3 and TRBJ2-5, with 7 bases matching TRBD2. V gave up 2 bases and J gave up 4 bases; unmatched junction bases: 7. This CDR3 comprises 15 residues. The V gene's germline CDR1 is ENHRY and CDR2 SYGVKD. DNA for the CDR3: TGTGCCATCAGTGAGAGTGAGCGGGAAGGAGAGACCCAGTACTTC. Amino acids: CAISESEREGETQYF.

V gene TRBV5-1 combines with J gene TRBJ2-6; D is possibly TRBD1 (5 bases). The V gene's germline CDR1 is SGHRS and CDR2 YFSETQ. V shed 0 bases and J shed 2 bases, with 6 bases lying between them. This CDR3 comprises 15 residues. The CDR3, as DNA: TGCGCCAGCAGCTTGGCGACAGCTGGGGCCAACGTCCTGACTTTC. Translated: CASSLATAGANVLTF.

The V call is TRBV4-2, the J call TRBJ1-1; D not certain. The CDR3 is 15 residues long. V lost 5 bases and J 1 base, leaving 14 bases between the germline ends. Germline values: CDR1 LGHNA, CDR2 YNFKEQ. The CDR3 here is CASSENTRRNTEAFF. For the CDR3, the DNA is TGTGCCAGCAGCGAAAATACACGGAGGAACACTGAAGCTTTCTTT.

The J gene is TRBJ1-1, the V gene TRBV6-6; tentative D call: TRBD1 (6 bases). The CDR3 is made up of 15 amino acids. V was cut by 10 bases and J by 4 bases, with 22 bases left in between. Germline V gene data show CDR1 as MNHNY and CDR2 as SVGAGI (reference sequence). The chain's CDR3 is CAITRGGPDFTEAFF. The CDR3 bases are TGTGCCATTACGAGGGGGGGACCGGATTTCACTGAAGCTTTCTTT.

The chain employs TRBV6-6 and TRBJ2-1, with 8 bases identical to TRBD2. The germline gives CDR1 MNHNY, CDR2 SVGAGI (reference sequence). The CDR3 is made up of 15 amino acids. V trimming: 7 bases; J trimming: 1 base; junction bases outside the gene matches: 6. The CDR3 protein is CASTPGLGSYNEQFF. In DNA, the CDR3 is TGTGCCAGCACTCCGGGACTAGGGTCCTACAATGAGCAGTTCTTC.